This entry lists 32 T cell receptor beta chains sequenced from one sample in a study of human T cells and chemical hapten exposure (dated by TCRdb to about 2021). Library construction relied on RACE. Instrument used: NextSeq 500. The public reads were reprocessed in TCRdb via fastp at Q25 and MiXCR, keeping in-frame beta chains. Here each entry gathers all rows of one CDR3 protein and keeps the most common genes and DNA. The table for this sample lists roughly 250,000 distinct CDR3 sequences; around 9.3% of them were counted only once. The ten largest clones represent over 2% of the sample. The sample's time point, from its label and the paper: pre-sensitization, week 0. The sample's treatment or condition label is to be understood as: therapeutic diphenylcyclopropenone sensitization with weekly scalp DPC. The specimen comprised whole blood, sampled in connection with sensitization to the hapten diphenylcyclopropenone (DPC). These receptors all come from a woman aged 40 to 50 with alopecia areata. Some clones in this sample may be carry-over from other donors' samples.

This clonotype was counted a few times. The J gene is TRBJ2-2, the V gene TRBV7-8, with 7 bases aligning to TRBD1. The V and J ends lost 7 bases and 1 base, in that order; junction bases with no gene match: 6. There are 15 residues in the CDR3. The germline gives CDR1 SGHVS, CDR2 FQNEAQ. CDR3 bases: TGTGCCAGCAACAGTGGGACAGTGAACACCGGGGAGCTGTTTTTT. As protein: CASNSGTVNTGELFF. Supplemented by reference TRBV7-8 and TRBJ2-2, the full variable domain reads GAGVSQSPRYKVAKRGQDVALRCDPISGHVSLFWYQQALGQGPEFLTYFQNEAQLDKSGLPSDRFFAERPEGSVSTLKIQRTQQEDSAVYLCASNSGTVNTGELFFGEGSRLTVL.

A few counts support this clonotype. The V and J genes are TRBV6-5 and TRBJ2-4; TRBD1 might be the D (6 bases). The V end lost 5 bases, the J end lost 7 bases, and 18 bases lay between the germline ends. There are 15 residues in the CDR3. Germline lookup yields CDR1 MNHEY and CDR2 SVGAGI. In nucleotides, the CDR3 is TGTGCCAGCAGTCCGCGACAGGCGACGTTTAACATTCAGTACTTC. This translates into CASSPRQATFNIQYF.

The V and J genes are TRBV9 and TRBJ2-7; 13 nucleotides line up with TRBD2. The CDR3 runs to 15 residues. V dropped 3 bases and J dropped 2; count of bases not matched to a gene: 2. Per germline, CDR1 SGDLS and CDR2 YYNGEE. The CDR3 region is CASSAGTSGTYEQYF. The CDR3 DNA is TGTGCCAGCAGCGCAGGGACTAGCGGGACCTACGAGCAGTACTTC. Filled out from reference TRBV9 and TRBJ2-7, the complete variable domain reads DSGVTQTPKHLITATGQRVTLRCSPRSGDLSVYWYQQSLDQGLQFLIQYYNGEERAKGNILERFSAQQFPDLHSELNLSSLELGDSALYFCASSAGTSGTYEQYFGPGTRLTVT.

About this clonotype itself: This may come from a read error, since a much larger clone is one base off. This chain uses TRBV7-6 with TRBJ1-6; D unclear. Per germline, CDR1 SGHVS and CDR2 FNYEAQ. The CDR3 spans 15 residues. This CDR3 is CASSRSEGGDSPLLF. The CDR3, as DNA: TGTGCCAGCAGCCGATCTGAGGGCGGGGATTCACCCCTCCTCTTT.

V is TRBV6-2 or TRBV6-3 and J is TRBJ2-1, with a weak D call TRBD2 (6 bases). The germline gives CDR1 MNHEY, CDR2 SVGEGT. V was shortened by 5 bases and J by 1 base, with 15 bases between the two germline ends. The CDR3 length is 16 residues. Written as DNA, the CDR3 is TGTGCCAGCAGTGAGCCTGGGGGAGGTTCCTACAATGAGCAGTTCTTC. The encoded protein is CASSEPGGGSYNEQFF.

The chain uses TRBV28 and TRBJ1-1; D gene uncertain. The germline V gene has CDR1 MDHEN and CDR2 SYDVKM. The CDR3 is 14 residues long. Trimming took 3 bases from V and 4 from J, leaving 12 bases between them. CDR3 bases: TGTGCCAGCAGTTTGTGGGGAGGGAGCACTGAAGCTTTCTTT. It yields the protein CASSLWGGSTEAFF.

This clonotype came up many times. The chain carries TRBV12-3 or TRBV12-4 and TRBJ2-2; D unresolved. Trimming shortened V by 9 bases and J by 4 bases, and 6 bases separated the two germline ends. CDR3 length equals 11 residues. CDR3: CASSSTGELFF. In DNA form, the CDR3 reads TGTGCCAGTAGTAGCACCGGGGAGCTGTTTTTT.

V is TRBV7-3 and J is TRBJ2-2; 10 bases line up with TRBD2. CDR3 length: 16 residues. Germline CDR1 reads SGHTA; CDR2 reads FQGTGA. V gave up 5 bases and J gave up 7 bases; unmatched junction bases: 10. CDR3 amino acids: CASSPTGTSADGELFF. CDR3 nucleotides: TGTGCCAGCAGCCCAACCGGGACTAGCGCCGACGGGGAGCTGTTTTTT.

This clonotype was counted only a few times. This chain joins TRBV6-2 or TRBV6-3 and TRBJ1-4, with D hard to call. The CDR3 runs to 15 residues. Germline CDR1 and CDR2: MNHEY and SVGEGT. Trimming left V 2 bases short and J 8 bases short, with 15 bases between. Here the CDR3 DNA reads TGTGCCAGCAGTTACCCCCGGGCCAACGGAGAAAAACTGTTTTTT. Protein product: CASSYPRANGEKLFF.

This chain uses TRBV28 with TRBJ2-1, with D possibly TRBD1 on 5 matching bases. CDR3 length: 17 residues. Germline V lookup: CDR1 MDHEN, CDR2 SYDVKM. V lost 4 bases and J lost 9, with 25 bases in between. The CDR3 region is CASSSLIRADRAGEQFF. The DNA for the CDR3 is TGTGCCAGCAGTTCGCTAATCCGGGCCGACAGAGCCGGTGAGCAGTTCTTC.

This chain connects TRBV12-3 or TRBV12-4 to TRBJ1-2; no firm D call. V lost 6 bases to trimming and J lost 3 bases, with 5 bases between them. The CDR3 covers 11 residues. CDR3 DNA sequence: TGTGCCAGCAGCCCTGACTATGGCTACACCTTC. Translating it yields CASSPDYGYTF.

This clonotype was recorded at least ten times. The V and J genes are TRBV29-1 and TRBJ2-7, with D perhaps TRBD2 (6 bases). With 6 bases removed from V and 1 base from J, the gap between germline ends came to 7 bases. The CDR3 consists of 11 residues. Germline lookup yields CDR1 SQVTM and CDR2 ANQGSEA. The CDR3 loop reads CSVGTSYEQYF. CDR3 in DNA: TGCAGCGTCGGGACTTCCTACGAGCAGTACTTC.

This clonotype was detected only a few times. The genes are TRBV2 and TRBJ1-5, with TRBD1 as a possible D gene (5 bases). Per germline, CDR1 SNHLY and CDR2 FYNNEI. The CDR3 is 14 residues long. V was pared by 5 bases and J by 6 bases, with 14 bases between. CDR3 loop: CASSLAQEFQPQHF. The CDR3 DNA follows: TGTGCCAGCAGTCTCGCACAGGAATTTCAGCCCCAGCATTTT. Drawing the rest from reference TRBV2 and TRBJ1-5, the complete variable domain is EPEVTQTPSHQVTQMGQEVILRCVPISNHLYFYWYRQILGQKVEFLVSFYNNEISEKSEIFDDQFSVERPDGSNFTLKIRSTKLEDSAMYFCASSLAQEFQPQHFGDGTRLSIL.

Only a few counts were recorded for this clonotype. This chain links TRBV14 with TRBJ2-7; D tentatively fits TRBD1 or TRBD2 (5 bases each). Germline CDR1 and CDR2: SGHDN and FVKESK. V was pared by 0 bases and J by 10 bases, with 13 bases between. The length of the CDR3 is 13 residues. The CDR3 coding sequence is TGTGCCAGCAGCCAAGATCGGGGCAGGAGTCAGTACTTC. This sequence encodes CASSQDRGRSQYF.

The chain has TRBV2 and TRBJ2-1; 12 bases map to TRBD1. Germline V gives CDR1 SNHLY, CDR2 FYNNEI. This CDR3 region has 14 residues. The V gene end was trimmed by 10 bases and the J gene end by 5 bases; junction bases not matched to a gene: 6. The CDR3 DNA reads TGTGCCACCGAGGGACAGGGGGCTAACAATGAGCAGTTCTTC. Amino acids: CATEGQGANNEQFF.

The rearrangement links TRBV29-1 to TRBJ2-2; tentative D call: TRBD2 (6 bases). V was cut by 7 bases and J by 6 bases, with 12 bases left in between. Germline values: CDR1 SQVTM, CDR2 ANQGSEA. CDR3 size: 12 residues. The CDR3 loop is CSGSWGAGELFF. The CDR3 DNA reads TGCAGCGGCTCTTGGGGGGCCGGGGAGCTGTTTTTT.

The chain uses TRBV20-1 and TRBJ2-4, with 8 bases fitting TRBD1. Germline-derived CDR1 and CDR2 are DFQATT and SNEGSKA (reference sequence). CDR3 length: 14 residues. Trimming at V came to 3 bases and at J to 11 bases, leaving 12 bases not matched to a gene. Here the CDR3 DNA reads TGCAGTGCTAGTCTCCCGGACAGGGCTTTTGTTCAGTACTTC. It yields the protein CSASLPDRAFVQYF.

Regarding this clonotype: A much bigger clone sits one base away, suggesting this may be a read error. The missing conserved phenylalanine or tryptophan at the end of this CDR3 makes a read error likely. The gene calls are TRBV28 and TRBJ2-1, with 8 nucleotides matching TRBD1. Germline V CDR1 and CDR2: MDHEN, SYDVKM. The CDR3 is 16 amino acids. The trim removed 1 base at V and 4 bases at J, leaving 6 bases unmatched. The CDR3 nucleotides are TGTGCCAGCAGTTTATTATCTGGACAGGGTTACAATGAGCAGTTCATC. Amino acids: CASSLLSGQGYNEQFI.

The sample holds a few counts of this clonotype. The chain combines TRBV6-4 with TRBJ1-1; D gene ambiguous. The germline V gene has CDR1 MRHNA and CDR2 SNTAGT. The ends were cut back, 4 bases at V and 5 bases at J, with 11 bases in the middle. The CDR3 runs to 13 residues. CDR3 in DNA: TGTGCCAGCAGTGCCCACAGTGGGACTGAAGCTTTCTTT. Encoded protein: CASSAHSGTEAFF.

This clonotype was seen a few times. The chain has TRBV29-1 and TRBJ2-1, with 8 positions matching TRBD2. The CDR3 is made up of 13 amino acids. CDR1 and CDR2 (germline): SQVTM, ANQGSEA. V shed 4 bases, J shed 9 bases, and the junction held 8 bases outside the gene matches. CDR3 protein: CSVVQREHREQFF. CDR3 DNA sequence: TGCAGCGTTGTACAGCGGGAGCACCGTGAGCAGTTCTTC.

The CDR3, as DNA: TGTGCCAGCAGCCCAGGGGGTGTGCGGGAGACCCAGTACTTC. Amino acids: CASSPGGVRETQYF. The chain recombines TRBV7-3 with TRBJ2-5, with 7 bases identical to TRBD1. Germline V gives CDR1 SGHTA, CDR2 FQGTGA. CDR3 length equals 14 residues. V was pared by 5 bases and J by 5 bases, with 8 bases of the junction left unmatched.

This clonotype was detected ten times or more. This chain connects TRBV12-3 or TRBV12-4 to TRBJ1-2, with 7 positions matching TRBD1. V lost 6 bases, J lost 5 bases, and 9 bases stayed unmatched. There are 14 residues in the CDR3. The CDR3 nucleotides read TGTGCCAGCAGGCGGGGACAGTCCGTTTATGGCTACACCTTC. Translated: CASRRGQSVYGYTF.

This clonotype was seen a few times. J is TRBJ2-5 and V is TRBV7-9, with TRBD1 as a possible D gene (5 bases). Trimming pared 7 bases from V and 5 bases from J, leaving 23 bases between. Germline-derived CDR1 and CDR2 are SEHNR and FQNEAQ (reference sequence). CDR3 length: 16 residues. The chain's CDR3 is CASTRDGAWSGETQYF. DNA of the CDR3: TGTGCCAGCACCAGAGATGGGGCTTGGTCAGGGGAGACCCAGTACTTC.

This clonotype was detected a few times. The chain uses TRBV4-3 and TRBJ2-7; 7 nucleotides match TRBD2. The junction had 11 bases not matched to a gene; V was cut back by 0 bases and J by 6 bases. The germline V gene encodes CDR1 LGHNA and CDR2 YSLEER. The CDR3 spans 16 residues. The CDR3 protein is CASSQDWREGWSEQYF. CDR3 in DNA: TGCGCCAGCAGCCAAGATTGGAGGGAGGGCTGGAGCGAGCAGTACTTC.

Only a few counts were recorded for this clonotype. This chain connects TRBV6-2 or TRBV6-3 to TRBJ1-2; D unresolved. Germline values: CDR1 MNHEY, CDR2 SVGEGT. V was clipped by 0 bases and J by 3 bases, with 14 bases between them. The CDR3 is 16 residues long. The chain's CDR3 is CASSYSSSGYYYGYTF. As DNA, the CDR3 is TGTGCCAGCAGTTACTCGTCTTCAGGATACTACTATGGCTACACCTTC.

This chain joins TRBV28 and TRBJ2-7; TRBD1 agrees at 9 bases. The J segment lost 3 bases and the V segment lost 0 bases, leaving 0 bases of the junction unmatched. CDR1 is MDHEN, CDR2 SYDVKM, per germline. CDR3 length: 14 residues. As DNA, the CDR3 is TGTGCCAGCAGTTTATGGACAGGGGGCTACGAGCAGTACTTC. Translated: CASSLWTGGYEQYF.

This clonotype was detected ten times or more. V usage is TRBV7-2 and J usage is TRBJ2-3; D possibly matches TRBD1 or TRBD2 (5 bases each). Germline loops: CDR1 SGHTA, CDR2 FQGNSA. Trimming left V 7 bases short and J 2 bases short, with 13 bases between. This CDR3 is built from 14 residues. The CDR3 loop is CASMLGAATDTQYF. CDR3 coding DNA: TGTGCCAGCATGCTCGGGGCGGCCACAGATACGCAGTATTTT.

The table lists this clonotype with a few counts. The V call is TRBV29-1, the J call TRBJ2-2; maybe TRBD1 (5 bases). CDR1 is SQVTM, CDR2 ANQGSEA, per germline. V lost 3 bases, J lost 4 bases, and 9 bases lay in between. The CDR3 consists of 13 residues. CDR3 bases: TGCAGCGTTGACAGGGTGGGCACCGGGGAGCTGTTTTTT. Its protein product is CSVDRVGTGELFF.

This chain links TRBV7-2 with TRBJ2-3; TRBD2 agrees at 13 bases. CDR3 length: 19 residues. V trimming: 1 base; J trimming: 4 bases; junction bases outside the gene matches: 11. Per the germline V gene, CDR1 is SGHTA and CDR2 is FQGNSA. In DNA form, the CDR3 reads TGTGCCAGCAGCTTAGAAAGGTTTGGGACTAGCGGGGAACCAGATACGCAGTATTTT. Its translation is CASSLERFGTSGEPDTQYF.

This clonotype was found a few times. The V call is TRBV29-1, the J call TRBJ2-3; no clear D gene. Germline V lookup: CDR1 SQVTM, CDR2 ANQGSEA. The CDR3 consists of 12 residues. V lost 5 bases, J lost 0 bases, and 6 bases lay in between. CDR3 protein: CSVRSSTDTQYF. The DNA of the CDR3 is TGCAGCGTTCGGAGCAGCACAGATACGCAGTATTTT.

This clonotype was seen at least ten times. The gene calls are TRBV6-5 and TRBJ1-4, with a weak D call TRBD1 (5 bases). The CDR3 is made up of 16 amino acids. V lost 3 bases, J lost 8 bases, and 19 bases lay in between. The germline V gene encodes CDR1 MNHEY and CDR2 SVGAGI. CDR3 sequence (DNA): TGTGCCAGCAGTTATTCCATTAACAGGAGCAGGGAAAAACTGTTTTTT. Its translation is CASSYSINRSREKLFF.

The chain couples TRBV12-3 or TRBV12-4 to TRBJ1-1; unclear D gene. The CDR3 consists of 14 residues. V lost 3 bases and J 1 base, leaving 9 bases between the germline ends. CDR3 protein: CASSFSWPNTEAFF. As DNA, the CDR3 is TGTGCCAGCAGTTTCTCTTGGCCGAACACTGAAGCTTTCTTT.